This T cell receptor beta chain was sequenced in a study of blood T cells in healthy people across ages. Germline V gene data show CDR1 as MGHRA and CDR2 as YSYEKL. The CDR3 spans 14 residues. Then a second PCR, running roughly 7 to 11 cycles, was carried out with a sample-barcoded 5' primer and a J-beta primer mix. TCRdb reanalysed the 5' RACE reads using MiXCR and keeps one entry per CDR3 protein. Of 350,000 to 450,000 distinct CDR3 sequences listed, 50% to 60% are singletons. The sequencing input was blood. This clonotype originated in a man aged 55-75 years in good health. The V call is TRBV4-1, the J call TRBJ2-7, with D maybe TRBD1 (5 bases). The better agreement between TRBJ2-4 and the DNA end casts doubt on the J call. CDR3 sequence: CASSLQTRENIQYF. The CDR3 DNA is TGCGCCAGCAGCCTTCAGACCAGGGAAAACATTCAGTACTTC.